The 22 T cell receptor beta chains presented below share a single source sample, sequenced in a study of blood T cell repertoires in COVID-19. Measured with immunoSEQ multiplex PCR; TCRdb has only the in-frame clones, and not every one. Altogether some 70,000 clones are present, 90% to 95% being singletons, with the ten largest covering 6% to 7.5%. Sequencing input: peripheral blood. The receptor source for this set is a man aged 35 to 55 with COVID-19, enrolled during active disease.

This chain links TRBV6-1 with TRBJ1-5; tentative D call: TRBD1 (6 bases). In germline, CDR1 is MNHNS, CDR2 SASEGT. Deletions cut 1 base from V and 7 bases from J, with 8 bases between. The CDR3 runs to 13 residues. CDR3 loop: CASSEEGGQPQHF. The DNA for the CDR3 is TGTGCCAGCAGTGAAGAAGGGGGACAGCCCCAGCATTTT.

The genes are TRBV30 and TRBJ2-5; D is unclear. V was shortened by 0 bases and J by 2 bases, with 4 bases between the two germline ends. Germline CDR1 reads GTSNPN; CDR2 reads SVGIG (reference sequence). The CDR3 loop spans 12 amino acids. CDR3 in amino acids: CAWSVSQETQYF. The CDR3 nucleotides read TGTGCCTGGAGTGTCTCTCAAGAGACCCAGTACTTC.

The chain uses TRBV29-1 and TRBJ2-5; 7 bases align to TRBD1. There are 13 residues in the CDR3. The germline V gene encodes CDR1 SQVTM and CDR2 ANQGSEA. Losses at the gene ends were 5 bases for V and 1 base for J; bases not matched to a gene: 4. CDR3 amino acids: CSVLRGFQETQYF. The CDR3 DNA reads as TGCAGCGTTCTCAGGGGGTTCCAAGAGACCCAGTACTTC. Supplemented by reference TRBV29-1 and TRBJ2-5, the full variable domain reads SAVISQKPSRDICQRGTSLTIQCQVDSQVTMMFWYRQQPGQSLTLIATANQGSEATYESGFVIDKFPISRPNLTFSTLTVSNMSPEDSSIYLCSVLRGFQETQYFGPGTRLLVL.

The rearrangement uses TRBV7-9 and TRBJ2-2, with 7 bases lining up with TRBD1. Germline assignment: CDR1 SEHNR and CDR2 FQNEAQ (reference sequence). CDR3 size: 16 residues. After removal of 5 bases from V and 6 bases from J, the junction contained 12 bases not matched to a gene. CDR3 loop: CASSKRDRGGPGELFF. CDR3 sequence (DNA): TGTGCCAGCAGCAAACGGGACAGAGGAGGACCCGGGGAGCTGTTTTTT.

The chain links TRBV28 to TRBJ1-2, with D possibly being TRBD1 (5 bases). The CDR3 covers 12 residues. From germline, CDR1 is MDHEN and CDR2 SYDVKM. Trimming stripped 4 bases from V and 7 bases from J, with 10 bases between. The CDR3 spells CASSYQGSGYTF. CDR3 nucleotide sequence: TGTGCCAGCAGTTATCAGGGAAGTGGCTACACCTTC.

The genes are TRBV12-3 or TRBV12-4 and TRBJ2-7; D possibly corresponds to TRBD2 (5 bases). V dropped 0 bases and J dropped 2 bases, with 5 bases sitting between them. The CDR3 spans 13 residues. The chain's CDR3 is CASSLAGAYEQYF. CDR3 in DNA: TGTGCCAGCAGTTTAGCCGGGGCCTACGAGCAGTACTTC.

The gene calls are TRBV2 and TRBJ1-1; D is perhaps TRBD1 (5 bases). Per the germline V gene, CDR1 is SNHLY and CDR2 is FYNNEI. V shed 3 bases and J shed 5 bases, with 16 bases lying between them. The CDR3 is made up of 15 amino acids. As DNA, the CDR3 is TGTGCCAGCAGTGAGCAAGGGGATGGTAGGACTGAAGCTTTCTTT. The encoded protein is CASSEQGDGRTEAFF.

This clone occurred once. The chain joins TRBV28 to TRBJ1-1, with D maybe TRBD1 (5 bases). The CDR3 loop spans 15 amino acids. V gave up 2 bases and J gave up 3 bases, with 13 bases separating them. CDR1 and CDR2 (germline): MDHEN, SYDVKM. The CDR3 spells CASSLLWGGDTEAFF. The CDR3 DNA sequence: TGTGCCAGCAGTTTACTCTGGGGGGGTGACACTGAAGCTTTCTTT.

CDR3 region: CASSGLADYNEQFF. The CDR3 DNA is TGTGCCAGCAGCGGACTAGCGGATTACAATGAGCAGTTCTTC. V and J are TRBV6-5 and TRBJ2-1, with 10 positions matching TRBD2. Germline CDR1 MNHEY, CDR2 SVGAGI. The CDR3 extends over 14 amino acids. V lost 6 bases, J lost 4 bases, and 3 bases stayed unmatched.

The chain joins TRBV6-5 to TRBJ1-5, with D perhaps matching TRBD1 (5 bases). Germline V CDR1 and CDR2: MNHEY, SVGAGI. The CDR3 has 15 residues. V lost 6 bases to trimming and J lost 0 bases, with 12 bases between them. CDR3 residues: CASRPQGNSNQPQHF. The CDR3, as DNA: TGTGCCAGCAGACCCCAGGGCAATAGCAATCAGCCCCAGCATTTT.

V usage is TRBV5-1 and J usage is TRBJ2-7, with TRBD1 identical over 11 bases. With V trimmed by 6 bases and J by 4 bases, 9 bases remained unmatched. CDR1 and CDR2 from the germline V gene are SGHRS and YFSETQ. The CDR3 is made up of 15 amino acids. CDR3 sequence: CASNSWDRGRYEQYF. The CDR3 DNA reads TGCGCCAGCAACTCCTGGGACAGGGGGAGGTACGAGCAGTACTTC.

This clone was recorded once. The genes are TRBV19 and TRBJ1-2; D is possibly TRBD1 (5 bases). The germline V and J ends were trimmed by 5 bases and 7 bases, with 11 bases remaining between them. Per germline, CDR1 LNHDA and CDR2 SQIVND (reference sequence). CDR3 length: 12 amino acids. CDR3 loop: CASSVQGLGYTF. The CDR3 nucleotides are TGTGCCAGTAGTGTCCAGGGACTTGGCTACACCTTC.

The V gene is TRBV5-4, the J gene TRBJ2-3; 10 bases line up with TRBD2. The CDR3 has 15 residues. V lost 4 bases to trimming and J lost 3 bases; unmatched junction nucleotides: 5. CDR1 and CDR2 (germline): SGHNT, YYREEE (reference sequence). The CDR3 region is CASSQRGGLTDTQYF. CDR3 nucleotides: TGTGCCAGCAGCCAGCGGGGGGGCCTTACAGATACGCAGTATTTT.

This rearrangement joins TRBV5-1 to TRBJ2-3; tentatively, D is TRBD2 (5 bases). This CDR3 contains 15 residues. Trimming took 0 bases from V and 0 from J, leaving 8 bases between them. The V gene's germline CDR1 is SGHRS and CDR2 YFSETQ. CDR3 loop: CASSLVQRSTDTQYF. CDR3 nucleotide sequence: TGCGCCAGCAGCTTGGTACAGCGGAGCACAGATACGCAGTATTTT.

The V and J genes are TRBV6-1 and TRBJ2-1; D perhaps matches TRBD2 (6 bases). The germline V gene encodes CDR1 MNHNS and CDR2 SASEGT. Trimming took off 4 bases at V and 0 bases at J, with 13 bases between the two ends. This CDR3 comprises 16 residues. DNA of the CDR3: TGTGCCAGCAGTGGCCGACTAGACAGCTCCTACAATGAGCAGTTCTTC. It is translated as CASSGRLDSSYNEQFF.

J is TRBJ1-2 and V is TRBV29-1; 7 bases fit TRBD1. The CDR3 is made up of 12 amino acids. Germline lookup yields CDR1 SQVTM and CDR2 ANQGSEA. V was clipped by 6 bases and J by 4 bases; unmatched bases: 5. The CDR3 DNA reads TGCAGCGTGGCAGGGACAGTCTATGGCTACACCTTC. This encodes CSVAGTVYGYTF.

This rearrangement joins TRBV19 to TRBJ1-1; maybe TRBD1 (6 bases). V was shortened by 8 bases and J by 3 bases, with 10 bases between the two germline ends. CDR3 length equals 12 residues. Germline V gene sequence: CDR1 LNHDA, CDR2 SQIVND (reference sequence). The CDR3 DNA follows: TGTGCCAGTGGCAGGGGAGACACTGAAGCTTTCTTT. It specifies CASGRGDTEAFF. Filled out from reference TRBV19 and TRBJ1-1, the complete variable domain reads DGGITQSPKYLFRKEGQNVTLSCEQNLNHDAMYWYRQDPGQGLRLIYYSQIVNDFQKGDIAEGYSVSREKKESFPLTVTSAQKNPTAFYLCASGRGDTEAFFGQGTRLTVV.

The chain joins TRBV5-1 to TRBJ2-5; the D gene is possibly TRBD1 (6 bases). CDR1 is SGHRS and CDR2 is YFSETQ in the germline V gene. This CDR3 is 13 amino acids long. The ends were cut back, 2 bases at V and 5 bases at J, with 10 bases in the middle. The CDR3: CASSFGGRETQYF. For the CDR3, the DNA is TGCGCCAGCAGCTTTGGGGGCAGGGAGACCCAGTACTTC.

The V and J genes are TRBV19 and TRBJ2-3, with TRBD1 matching 8 bases. Germline V gene lookup returns CDR1 LNHDA and CDR2 SQIVND (reference sequence). The J segment lost 3 bases and the V segment lost 7 bases, leaving 9 bases of the junction unmatched. The CDR3 runs 15 residues. The CDR3 bases are TGTGCCAGTATGTCCTGGACAGGGAGGACAGATACGCAGTATTTT. This translates into CASMSWTGRTDTQYF.

This rearrangement joins TRBV4-1 to TRBJ2-1; 7 bases fit TRBD1. CDR3 length equals 16 residues. Germline loops: CDR1 MGHRA, CDR2 YSYEKL. The trim removed 0 bases at V and 7 bases at J, leaving 9 bases unmatched. CDR3 nucleotide sequence: TGCGCCAGCAGCCAAGATCCACAGGGGCCTCGGAATGAGCAGTTCTTC. It encodes CASSQDPQGPRNEQFF.

V gene TRBV5-4 combines with J gene TRBJ2-1, with TRBD1 identical over 8 bases. The CDR3 is 15 amino acids. Germline V CDR1 and CDR2: SGHNT, YYREEE (reference sequence). Germline trimming cut 4 bases from V and 5 bases from J; bases unmatched to any gene: 8. The CDR3 bases are TGTGCCAGCAGCCCAGGACAGGGCAATCACAATGAGCAGTTCTTC. The encoded protein is CASSPGQGNHNEQFF.

The chain carries TRBV18 and TRBJ1-5; a possible D gene is TRBD1 (6 bases). The length of the CDR3 is 14 residues. With 3 bases removed from V and 7 bases from J, the gap between germline ends came to 13 bases. CDR1 and CDR2 (germline): KGHSH, LQKENI. CDR3 residues: CASSPTDSGQPQHF. In DNA, the CDR3 is TGTGCCAGCTCACCGACGGACAGTGGACAGCCCCAGCATTTT.